This is a list of T cell receptor beta chains from one sample in a study of shared clonotypes between healthy human individuals. Assay: immunoSEQ multiplex PCR; the TCRdb copy retains only in-frame clones and omits some. The sample has about 530,000 clones, about 95% seen once. What was sequenced was naive CD4+ T cells sorted from blood. The receptor set was obtained from a woman in her thirties in good health. CDR3s include the opening cysteine and the closing phenylalanine or tryptophan. Fields, in order: V gene, D gene, CDR3 length, J gene, clone size, CDR3 DNA, CDR3 protein. The D gene is left open where the match is weak. The size field is filled for only some rows; it gives once, few, many or a size class.

TRBV10-2	.	14	TRBJ2-7	.	TGCGCCAGCAGTCGCCGGACAGGGAGGGACGAGCAGTACTTC	CASSRRTGRDEQYF
TRBV6-1	TRBD1	15	TRBJ1-5	.	TGTGCCACTAGGGACAGGGGGAATAGCAATCAGCCCCAGCATTTT	CATRDRGNSNQPQHF
TRBV5-4	.	16	TRBJ1-6	.	TGTGCCAGCAGCTTGGCCGGTGGGGGGCGGCGATCACCCCTCCACTTT	CASSLAGGGRRSPLHF
TRBV6-6	.	15	TRBJ2-5	.	TGTGCCAGCACCCTTTTCTTGGGGGTCCAAGAGACCCAGTACTTC	CASTLFLGVQETQYF
TRBV15	.	15	TRBJ2-2	.	TGTGCCACCAGCAGAGGTGGGGCGAACACCGGGGAGCTGTTTTTT	CATSRGGANTGELFF
TRBV19	.	15	TRBJ2-2	.	TGTGCCAGTAGTATTATCGGGGAGGTAGCCGGGGAGCTGTTTTTT	CASSIIGEVAGELFF
TRBV5-1	.	16	TRBJ2-5	.	TGCGCCAGCAGCCTGAACAGAGTTTTGTACCAAGAGACCCAGTACTTC	CASSLNRVLYQETQYF
TRBV4-1	TRBD2	18	TRBJ2-5	.	TGCGCCAGCAGCCAAGAAGGGGAGACTAGCGGGAGGGCCCAGACCCAGTACTTC	CASSQEGETSGRAQTQYF
TRBV2	.	17	TRBJ1-5	.	TGTGCCAGCAGTGAAGCTTTAAGCAGCGATAGCAATCAGCCCCAGCATTTT	CASSEALSSDSNQPQHF
TRBV28	.	15	TRBJ2-5	.	TGTGCCAGCCTACGCCTCGGGGCGGCTAGGGAGACCCAGTACTTC	CASLRLGAARETQYF
TRBV6-1	TRBD1	14	TRBJ2-7	.	TGTGCCAGCAGTACCGGGACAGGGACGTACGAGCAGTACTTC	CASSTGTGTYEQYF
TRBV6-1	.	14	TRBJ2-7	.	TGTGCCAGCAGCCCCCGAAACCTAGCCTACGAGCAGTACTTC	CASSPRNLAYEQYF
TRBV5-1	.	12	TRBJ2-2	.	TGCGCCAGCAGCTTAAGCACCGGGGAGCTGTTTTTT	CASSLSTGELFF
TRBV5-1	TRBD1	14	TRBJ1-5	.	TGCGCCAGCAGCCTAAGACAGGGGTCCCAGCCCCAGCATTTT	CASSLRQGSQPQHF
TRBV18	.	15	TRBJ2-1	.	TGTGCCAGCTCACCATACGGGGGCTCCTACAATGAGCAGTTCTTC	CASSPYGGSYNEQFF
TRBV5-1	.	13	TRBJ1-1	.	TGCGCCAGCAGCTTGACAGCTCGGACTGAAGCTTTCTTT	CASSLTARTEAFF
TRBV19	.	13	TRBJ1-1	.	TGTGCCAGTAGTATTAGTGTGGAGACTGAAGCTTTCTTT	CASSISVETEAFF
TRBV7-9	.	13	TRBJ2-3	.	TGTGCCGCCTCTTTGGGGGCAGCAGATACGCAGTATTTT	CAASLGAADTQYF
TRBV27	.	13	TRBJ1-5	.	TGTGCCAGCAGGACGGATAGCAATCAGCCCCAGCATTTT	CASRTDSNQPQHF
TRBV19	TRBD1	17	TRBJ1-1	.	TGTGCCAGCAAATCCCAGGGACAGGGGTTTCGGAACACTGAAGCTTTCTTT	CASKSQGQGFRNTEAFF
TRBV19	.	18	TRBJ1-3	once	TGTGCCAGTAGTGGGAGTCCGGGACTCCCAAGCTCTGGAAACACCATATATTTT	CASSGSPGLPSSGNTIYF
TRBV6-5	.	14	TRBJ2-7	.	TGTGCCAGCAGGTTGACTACCGCCTCCTACGAGCAGTACTTC	CASRLTTASYEQYF
TRBV2	TRBD1	17	TRBJ1-2	once	TGTGCCAGCAGTGATTACTCTTGGTTCGGGACAGTCTATGGCTACACCTTC	CASSDYSWFGTVYGYTF
TRBV7-8	.	15	TRBJ2-2	.	TGTGCCAGCAGCTTAGCGGTCCGGAGGACCGGGGAGCTGTTTTTT	CASSLAVRRTGELFF